This TCR beta chain was identified during a study of CD8 T cells in ankylosing spondylitis. General study findings and limits: Seemingly characteristic of ankylosing spondylitis blood was a TCR beta motif consisting of eight highly homologous variants. Matched synovial fluid from ankylosing spondylitis patients was reported to be enriched for disease-linked clones. Disease-linked clones displayed a CD8+ phenotype and appeared relatively rarely in peripheral blood. Reactive arthritis synovial fluid and blood were previously reported to contain some motif variants.

From the 5' RACE reads, TCRdb called clonotypes with MiXCR, one entry per CDR3 protein. The sample lists about 36,000 distinct CDR3 sequences; approximately 6% were seen once. The CDR3 extends over 15 amino acids. V gave up 4 bases and J gave up 0 bases, with 10 bases separating them. The germline V gene encodes CDR1 WSHSY and CDR2 SAAADI. This clonotype was seen ten or more times. Its antigen remains unknown. The V and J genes are TRBV10-2 and TRBJ2-1; D possibly matches TRBD1 or TRBD2 (5 bases each). This sequence was found in a male donor with ankylosing spondylitis or in good health (not recorded which). What was sequenced was blood, either unsorted or a sorted T cell fraction (not recorded which). DNA for the CDR3: TGCGCCAGCAGTGGAGGGGTTCCCTCCTACAATGAGCAGTTCTTC. Encoded protein: CASSGGVPSYNEQFF.